The entry below describes one T cell receptor beta chain. Described time point: blood 4 weeks post-SBRT, at nephrectomy. Treatment: 15 Gy SBRT to primary tumor, nephrectomy 4 weeks later. The germline CDR1 and CDR2 sequences are MGHRA and YSYEKL. The CDR3 loop spans 15 amino acids. Trimming took 2 bases from V and 8 from J, leaving 15 bases between them. This sample was included in a study of radiation and T cells in renal cell carcinoma. The data were produced by immunoSEQ multiplex PCR, yet TCRdb's version contains in-frame clones alone and is incomplete. The top ten hold approximately 9.6% of the sample, which has about 90,000 clones, roughly 80% seen once.

This sequence joins TRBV4-1 and TRBJ1-4; no clear D. Material: blood, obtained from a patient whose treatment included radiotherapy and nephrectomy. The clonotype comes from a man between 45 and 60 years old with renal cell carcinoma. The DNA for the CDR3 is TGCGCCAGCAGCCAACTCGGAATCAGAAAGGAAAAACTGTTTTTT. It translates to CASSQLGIRKEKLFF.